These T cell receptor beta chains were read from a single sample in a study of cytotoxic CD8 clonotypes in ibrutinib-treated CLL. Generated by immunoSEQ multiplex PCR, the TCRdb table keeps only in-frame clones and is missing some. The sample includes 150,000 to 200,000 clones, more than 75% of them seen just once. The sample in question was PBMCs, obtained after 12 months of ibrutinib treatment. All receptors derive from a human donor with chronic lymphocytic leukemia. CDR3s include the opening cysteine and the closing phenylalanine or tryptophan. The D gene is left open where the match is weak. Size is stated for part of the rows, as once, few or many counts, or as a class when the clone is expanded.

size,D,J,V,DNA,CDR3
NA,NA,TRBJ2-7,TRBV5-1,TGCGCCAGCAGCTCGGGTCCCTTAGGACAGAACTCCTACGAGCAGTACTTC,CASSSGPLGQNSYEQYF
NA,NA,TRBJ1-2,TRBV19,TGTGCCAGTATTCCTACAGGGAACTATGGCTACACCTTC,CASIPTGNYGYTF
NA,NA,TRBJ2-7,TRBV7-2,TGTGCCAGCAGCAATCGACAAGCCTCCTACGAGCAGTACTTC,CASSNRQASYEQYF
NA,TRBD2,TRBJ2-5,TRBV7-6,TGTGCCAGCAGCTTAGCGGCTAGCGGGGTGGAGACCCAGTACTTC,CASSLAASGVETQYF
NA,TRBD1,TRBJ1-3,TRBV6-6,TGTGCCAGCAGTTTACAGGGGACCTCTGGAAACACCATATATTTT,CASSLQGTSGNTIYF
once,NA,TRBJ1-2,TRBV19,TGTGCCAGTAGTATCTTCCACCAGGTTCCCTCCTATGGCTACACCTTC,CASSIFHQVPSYGYTF
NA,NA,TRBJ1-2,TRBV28,TGTGCCAGCAGTGCCAGGGAACCTTATGGCTACACCTTC,CASSAREPYGYTF
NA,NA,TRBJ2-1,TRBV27,TGTGCCAGCAGTCGAATCAGGAGCTCCTACAATGAGCAGTTCTTC,CASSRIRSSYNEQFF
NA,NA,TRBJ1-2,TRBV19,TGTGCCAGTAGCAAACTGAGCCCTAGGAGGAACTATGGCTACACCTTC,CASSKLSPRRNYGYTF
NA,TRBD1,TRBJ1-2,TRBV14,TGTGCCAGCAGCCAAGCGTCCCGGACAGGGGCTAACTATGGCTACACCTTC,CASSQASRTGANYGYTF
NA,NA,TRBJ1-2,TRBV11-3,TGTGCCAGCAGCGGGGGGGTACTTGACTATGGCTACACCTTC,CASSGGVLDYGYTF
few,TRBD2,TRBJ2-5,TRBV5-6,TGTGCCAGCAGCCCCCAAAGGACTAGCGGGGGGATAGAGACCCAGTACTTC,CASSPQRTSGGIETQYF
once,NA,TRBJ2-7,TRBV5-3,TGTGCCAGAAGCTTGCTTTGGGTCCGGGTCGGCGGTGTGGACGAGCAGTACTTC,CARSLLWVRVGGVDEQYF
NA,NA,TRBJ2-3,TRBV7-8,TGTGCCAGCACGCTTGGGGGGAGCCTCACAGATACGCAGTATTTT,CASTLGGSLTDTQYF
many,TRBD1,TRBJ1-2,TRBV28,TGTGCCAGTCGTCCCGGGACAGGTAGTCTCCGCTACTATGGCTACACCTTC,CASRPGTGSLRYYGYTF
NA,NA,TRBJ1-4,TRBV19,TGTGCCAGCCAAGACAGGAGTAATGAAAAACTGTTTTTT,CASQDRSNEKLFF
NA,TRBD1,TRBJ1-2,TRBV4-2,TGTGCCAGCAGAGCCAGGACAGGGGGGAAAGGCTACACCTTC,CASRARTGGKGYTF
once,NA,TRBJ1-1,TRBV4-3,TGCGCCAGCAGCCAATATGCGGGGGGCGCTGAGTCTGAAGCTTTCTTT,CASSQYAGGAESEAFF
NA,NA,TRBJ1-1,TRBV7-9,TGTGCCAGCAGCTTAGAGGGACAGAACACTGAAGCTTTCTTT,CASSLEGQNTEAFF
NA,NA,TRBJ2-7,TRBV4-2,TGTGCCAGCAGCCAAGATCAGAGCTCCTACGAGCAGTACTTC,CASSQDQSSYEQYF
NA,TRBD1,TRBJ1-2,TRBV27,TGTGCCAGCAGCCCAGACCCGACAGGGGCTAACTATGGCTACACCTTC,CASSPDPTGANYGYTF
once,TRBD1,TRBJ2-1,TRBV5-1,TGCGCCAGCAGTTTAAGGACAGGGGGAGGGAATGAGCAGTTCTTC,CASSLRTGGGNEQFF
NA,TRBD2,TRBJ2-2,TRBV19,TGTGCCAGTATGGTCTTAGCGGGAGTCGGTTGGACCGGGGAGCTGTTTTTT,CASMVLAGVGWTGELFF
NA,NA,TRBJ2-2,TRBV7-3,TGTGCCAGCAGCCCCCGGGGCGCGAACACCGGGGAGCTGTTTTTT,CASSPRGANTGELFF
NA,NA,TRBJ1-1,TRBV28,TGTGCCAGCAGTTTAGTGTGGCTTGGGGGCCCTGAAGCTTTCTTT,CASSLVWLGGPEAFF
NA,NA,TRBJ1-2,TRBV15,TGTGCCACCAGCCCTGCCCATCGTGGCTACACCTTC,CATSPAHRGYTF
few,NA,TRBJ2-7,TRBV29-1,TGCAGCGTTGCGTCCGGGACCGCCTCCTACGAGCAGTACTTC,CSVASGTASYEQYF
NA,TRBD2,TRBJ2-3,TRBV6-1,TGTGCCAGCAGTGAATGGGGGCGGCCAGCCACCACGACTAGCGCAGATACGCAGTATTTT,CASSEWGRPATTTSADTQYF